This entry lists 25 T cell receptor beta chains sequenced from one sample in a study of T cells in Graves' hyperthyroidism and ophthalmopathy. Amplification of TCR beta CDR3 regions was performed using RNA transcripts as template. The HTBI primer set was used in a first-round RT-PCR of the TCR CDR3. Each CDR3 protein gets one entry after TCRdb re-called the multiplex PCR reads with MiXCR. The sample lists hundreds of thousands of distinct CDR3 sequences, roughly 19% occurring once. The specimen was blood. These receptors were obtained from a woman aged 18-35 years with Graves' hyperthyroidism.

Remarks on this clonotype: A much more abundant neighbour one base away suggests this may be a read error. CDR3 in amino acids: CASSGQGPVLSGELFF. In nucleotides, the CDR3 is TGTGCCAGCAGCGGGCAAGGGCCAGTGTTATCCGGGGAGCTGTTTTTT. The chain uses TRBV12-3 or TRBV12-4 and TRBJ2-2; D unresolved. Between the trimmed V and J ends, which lost 6 bases and 6 bases, there was a span of 20 bases. There are 16 residues in the CDR3.

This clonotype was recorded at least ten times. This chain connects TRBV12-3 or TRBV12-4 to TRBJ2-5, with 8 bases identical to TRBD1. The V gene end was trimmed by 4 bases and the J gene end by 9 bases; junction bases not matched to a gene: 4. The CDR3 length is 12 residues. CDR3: CASSWDRRAQYF. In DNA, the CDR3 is TGTGCCAGCAGTTGGGACAGGAGGGCCCAGTACTTC.

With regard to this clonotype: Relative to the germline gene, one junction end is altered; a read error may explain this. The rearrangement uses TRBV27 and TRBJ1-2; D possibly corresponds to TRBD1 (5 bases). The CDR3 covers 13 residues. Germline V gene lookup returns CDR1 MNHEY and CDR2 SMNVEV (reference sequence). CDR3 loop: CASRGRGYYGYTF. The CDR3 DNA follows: TGTGCCAGCAGGGGGAGGGGCTACTATGGTTACACCTTC.

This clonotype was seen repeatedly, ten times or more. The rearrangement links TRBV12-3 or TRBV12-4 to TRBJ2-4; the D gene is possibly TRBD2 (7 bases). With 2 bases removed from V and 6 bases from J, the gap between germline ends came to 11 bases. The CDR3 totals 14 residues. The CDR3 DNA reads TGTGCCAGCAGTTTAATGGGGGGGCGAAACATTCAGTACTTC. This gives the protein CASSLMGGRNIQYF.

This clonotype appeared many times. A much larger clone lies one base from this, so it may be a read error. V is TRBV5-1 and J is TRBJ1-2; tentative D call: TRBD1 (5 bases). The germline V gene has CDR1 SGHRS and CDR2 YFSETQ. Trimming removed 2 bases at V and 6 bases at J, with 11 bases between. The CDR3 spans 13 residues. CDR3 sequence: CASSLTGFNGYTF. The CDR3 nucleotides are TGCGCCAGCAGCTTAACAGGATTCAATGGCTACACCTTC.

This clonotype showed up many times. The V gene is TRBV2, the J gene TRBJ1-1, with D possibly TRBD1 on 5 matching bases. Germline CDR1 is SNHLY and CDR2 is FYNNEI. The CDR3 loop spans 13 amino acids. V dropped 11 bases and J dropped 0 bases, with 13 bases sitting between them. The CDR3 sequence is CAGTGTLNTEAFF. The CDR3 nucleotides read TGTGCCGGCACCGGGACTCTGAACACTGAAGCTTTCTTT. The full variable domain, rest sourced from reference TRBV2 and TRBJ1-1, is EPEVTQTPSHQVTQMGQEVILRCVPISNHLYFYWYRQILGQKVEFLVSFYNNEISEKSEIFDDQFSVERPDGSNFTLKIRSTKLEDSAMYFCAGTGTLNTEAFFGQGTRLTVV.

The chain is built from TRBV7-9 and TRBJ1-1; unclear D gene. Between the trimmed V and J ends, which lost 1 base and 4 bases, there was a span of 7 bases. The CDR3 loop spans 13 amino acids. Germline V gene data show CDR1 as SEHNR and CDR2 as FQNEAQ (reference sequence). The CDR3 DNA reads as TGTGCCAGCAGCTTAGACGTGAGCACTGAAGCTTTCTTT. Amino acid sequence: CASSLDVSTEAFF.

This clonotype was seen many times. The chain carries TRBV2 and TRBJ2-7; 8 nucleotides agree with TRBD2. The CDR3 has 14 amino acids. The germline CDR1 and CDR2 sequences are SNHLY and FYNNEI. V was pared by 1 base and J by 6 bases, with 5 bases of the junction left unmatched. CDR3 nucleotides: TGTGCCAGCAGTGAAGAGCGGGGGTGGGGCGAGCAGTACTTC. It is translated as CASSEERGWGEQYF.

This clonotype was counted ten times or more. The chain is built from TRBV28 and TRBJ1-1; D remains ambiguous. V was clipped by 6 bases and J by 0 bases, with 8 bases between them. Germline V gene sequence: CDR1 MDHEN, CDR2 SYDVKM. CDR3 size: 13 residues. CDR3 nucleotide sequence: TGTGCCAGCAGGGGAACAATGAACACTGAAGCTTTCTTT. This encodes CASRGTMNTEAFF. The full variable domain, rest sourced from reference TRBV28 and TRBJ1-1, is DVKVTQSSRYLVKRTGEKVFLECVQDMDHENMFWYRQDPGLGLRLIYFSYDVKMKEKGDIPEGYSVSREKKERFSLILESASTNQTSMYLCASRGTMNTEAFFGQGTRLTVV.

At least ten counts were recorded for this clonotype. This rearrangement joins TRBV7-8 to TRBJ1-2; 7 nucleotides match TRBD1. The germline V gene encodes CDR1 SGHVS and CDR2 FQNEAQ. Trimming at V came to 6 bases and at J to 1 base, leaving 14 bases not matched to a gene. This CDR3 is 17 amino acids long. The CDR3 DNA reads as TGTGCCAGCAGTTACCCAGCGGGACAGAAGAATAACTATGGCTACACCTTC. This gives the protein CASSYPAGQKNNYGYTF.

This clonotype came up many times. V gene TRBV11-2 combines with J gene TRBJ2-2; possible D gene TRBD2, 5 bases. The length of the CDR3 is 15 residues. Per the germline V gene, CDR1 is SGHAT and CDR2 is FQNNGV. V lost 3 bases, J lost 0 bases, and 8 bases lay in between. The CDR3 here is CASSFSGTNTGELFF. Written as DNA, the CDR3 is TGTGCCAGCAGCTTTTCGGGGACGAACACCGGGGAGCTGTTTTTT.

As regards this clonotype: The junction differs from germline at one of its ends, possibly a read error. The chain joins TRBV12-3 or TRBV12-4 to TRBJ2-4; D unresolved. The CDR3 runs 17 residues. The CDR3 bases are TGTGCCAGCAGTCACTTCACCGGTGCCAGGTTTGGTAACATTAAGTACTTC. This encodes CASSHFTGARFGNIKYF.

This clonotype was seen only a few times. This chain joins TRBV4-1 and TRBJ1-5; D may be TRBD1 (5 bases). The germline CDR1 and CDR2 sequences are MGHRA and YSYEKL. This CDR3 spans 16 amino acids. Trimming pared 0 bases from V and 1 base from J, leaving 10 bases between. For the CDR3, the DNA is TGCGCCAGCAGCCAAGATTGGGGCCGGAGCAATCAGCCCCAGCATTTT. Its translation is CASSQDWGRSNQPQHF.

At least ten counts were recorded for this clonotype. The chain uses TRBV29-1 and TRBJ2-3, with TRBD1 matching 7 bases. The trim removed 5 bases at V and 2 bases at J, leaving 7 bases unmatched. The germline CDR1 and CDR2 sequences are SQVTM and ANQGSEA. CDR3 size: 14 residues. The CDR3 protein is CSVRRQGDTDTQYF. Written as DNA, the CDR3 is TGCAGCGTTCGAAGACAGGGCGACACAGATACGCAGTATTTT.

The DNA of the CDR3 is TGTGCCACCACGACAGAAATGAGCTATGGCTACACCTTC. Translated, it gives CATTTEMSYGYTF. The V and J genes are TRBV28 and TRBJ1-2; D is possibly TRBD1 (5 bases). The CDR3 has 13 amino acids. The germline V and J ends were trimmed by 10 bases and 4 bases, with 16 bases remaining between them. CDR1 is MDHEN, CDR2 SYDVKM, per germline.

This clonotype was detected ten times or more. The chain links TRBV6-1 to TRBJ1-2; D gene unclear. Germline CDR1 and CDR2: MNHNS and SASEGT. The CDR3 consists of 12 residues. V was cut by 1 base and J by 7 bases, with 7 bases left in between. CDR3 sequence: CASSEGVGGYTF. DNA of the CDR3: TGTGCCAGCAGTGAAGGAGTAGGTGGCTACACCTTC.

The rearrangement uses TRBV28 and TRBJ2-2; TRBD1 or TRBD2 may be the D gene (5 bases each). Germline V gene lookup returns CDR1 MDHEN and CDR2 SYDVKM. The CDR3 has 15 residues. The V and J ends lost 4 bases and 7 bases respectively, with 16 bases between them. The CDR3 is CASSYLEGPGGELFF. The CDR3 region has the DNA TGTGCCAGCAGTTACCTCGAGGGGCCGGGCGGGGAGCTGTTTTTT. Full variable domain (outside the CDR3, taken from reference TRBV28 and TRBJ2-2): DVKVTQSSRYLVKRTGEKVFLECVQDMDHENMFWYRQDPGLGLRLIYFSYDVKMKEKGDIPEGYSVSREKKERFSLILESASTNQTSMYLCASSYLEGPGGELFFGEGSRLTVL.

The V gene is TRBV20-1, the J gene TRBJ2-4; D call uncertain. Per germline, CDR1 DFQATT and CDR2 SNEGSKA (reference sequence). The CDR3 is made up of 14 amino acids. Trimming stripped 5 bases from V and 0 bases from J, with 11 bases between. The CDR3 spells CSAEDTLAKNIQYF. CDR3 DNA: TGCAGTGCTGAAGACACCTTAGCCAAAAACATTCAGTACTTC.

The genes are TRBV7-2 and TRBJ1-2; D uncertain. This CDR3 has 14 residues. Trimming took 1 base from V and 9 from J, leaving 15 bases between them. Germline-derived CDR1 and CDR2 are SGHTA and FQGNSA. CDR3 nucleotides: TGTGCCAGCAGCTTAGGTCAGAGGAGGATTAGCTACACCTTC. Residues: CASSLGQRRISYTF.

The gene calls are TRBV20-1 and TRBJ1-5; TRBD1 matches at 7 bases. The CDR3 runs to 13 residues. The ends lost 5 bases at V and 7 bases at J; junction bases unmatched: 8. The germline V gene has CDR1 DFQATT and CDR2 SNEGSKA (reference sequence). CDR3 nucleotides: TGCAGTGCTCGACAGGGAACTTGGCAGCCCCAGCATTTT. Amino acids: CSARQGTWQPQHF.

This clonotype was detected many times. The CDR3 coding sequence is TGCAGCGTTGGGACTAGCGGGGACCACGGGGAGCTGTTTTTT. It encodes CSVGTSGDHGELFF. This chain links TRBV29-1 with TRBJ2-2, with TRBD2 identical over 12 bases. Germline V gives CDR1 SQVTM, CDR2 ANQGSEA. This CDR3 is built from 14 residues. Germline trimming cut 4 bases from V and 7 bases from J; bases unmatched to any gene: 4.

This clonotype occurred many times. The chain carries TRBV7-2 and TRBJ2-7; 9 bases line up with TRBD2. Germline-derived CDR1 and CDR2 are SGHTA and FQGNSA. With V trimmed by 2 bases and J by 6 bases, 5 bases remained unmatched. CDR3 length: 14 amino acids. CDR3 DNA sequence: TGTGCCAGCAGCTTATATGCGGGGGGGCGCGAGCAGTACTTC. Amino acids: CASSLYAGGREQYF. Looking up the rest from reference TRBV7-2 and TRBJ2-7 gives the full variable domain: GAGVSQSPSNKVTEKGKDVELRCDPISGHTALYWYRQSLGQGLEFLIYFQGNSAPDKSGLPSDRFSAERTGGSVSTLTIQRTQQEDSAVYLCASSLYAGGREQYFGPGTRLTVT.

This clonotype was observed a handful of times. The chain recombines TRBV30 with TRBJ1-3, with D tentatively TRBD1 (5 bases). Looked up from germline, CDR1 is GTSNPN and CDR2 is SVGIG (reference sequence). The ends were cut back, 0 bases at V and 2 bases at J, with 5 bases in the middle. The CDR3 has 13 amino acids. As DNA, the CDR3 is TGTGCCTGGAGTGTAGGGGCTGGAAACACCATATATTTT. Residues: CAWSVGAGNTIYF.

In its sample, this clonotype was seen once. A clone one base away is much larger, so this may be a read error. This CDR3 reads CASGLAGLSYEQYF. CDR3 nucleotide sequence: TGCGCCAGCGGCTTGGCCGGGCTATCCTACGAGCAGTACTTC. The rearrangement uses TRBV5-1 and TRBJ2-7; D is uncertain. The CDR3 runs 14 residues. Germline lookup yields CDR1 SGHRS and CDR2 YFSETQ.

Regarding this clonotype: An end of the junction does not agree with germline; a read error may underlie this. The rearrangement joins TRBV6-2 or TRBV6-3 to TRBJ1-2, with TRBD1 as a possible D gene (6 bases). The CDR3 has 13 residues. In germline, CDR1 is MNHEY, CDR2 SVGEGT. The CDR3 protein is CASSKVGGYGYTF. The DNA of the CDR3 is TGTGCCAGCAGTAAAGTCGGGGGCTATGGTTACACCTTC.